Given below is one T cell receptor beta chain in context. The antigen it binds to is not known. No base quality information exists; no much larger clone differs at one position. The donors were healthy, HIV-negative adults who had no recently reported acute infections or vaccinations. Only Caucasian adults living in Nashville, Tennessee, USA were represented among the donors. CD4+ T cells were enriched through magnetic negative selection, after which naive cells were positively selected on CD45RA and the remaining negative fraction served as the memory subset. After blood collection by leukapheresis, PBMCs were isolated using Ficoll-Histopaque density gradient centrifugation and then cryopreserved in the vapor phase of liquid nitrogen. Analytical flow cytometry was used to check the purity and quantity of every magnetically sorted T cell population. Genomic DNA was isolated from every sorted fraction and measured by UV absorbance on a Nanodrop 2000c.

There are 15 amino acids in the CDR3, from cysteine to phenylalanine inclusive. This entry keeps only the CDR3 DNA: 45 bases, framed from base 1. V lost 7 bases and J lost 6 bases, and the count of bases not matched to a germline gene is 9. CDR1 and CDR2, per the germline V gene (reference sequence), are MNHEY and SMNVEV. The record originates from a study of shared clonotypes between healthy human individuals (dated by TCRdb to the early 2020s). General notes on the study: Two women and a few men aged 18 to 49 years were included in the cohort. Per donor, three plates each were used for CD4 naive and CD4 memory, two for CD8 naive, and one for CD8 memory. To estimate repertoire size and how much clonotype sharing occurs between individuals, the study deeply sequenced the blood TCR repertoires of a handful of healthy adults. Libraries were prepared and TCR repertoires were sequenced by different laboratories using diverse techniques, in order to increase sequencing depth and limit assay-specific biases. Leukapheresis yielded between about 0.94 and 9 billion PBMCs per donor. Results and caveats for the whole study, not just this receptor: Even with the large sequencing depth, rarefaction of the sorted-subset datasets indicated that sequencing was incomplete. Across a few donors, roughly 5.1% of naive CD4, 3% to 3.5% of naive CD8, 2.3% of memory CD4, and 0.4% of memory CD8 clonotypes were shared. The small number of donors limited the genetic and exposure-history diversity represented. Based on pairwise subsampling, the degree of clonotype sharing among donors was expected to be affected by sequencing depth. Higher generation probabilities were observed for clonotypes shared by all four sorted-subset donors than for non-shared clonotypes. Sampling was limited to blood, and TCR repertoires in tissue likely differ from TCR repertoires in blood. Naive subsets generally had larger estimated clonotype richness than memory subsets did.

Using the deep immunoSEQ assay, TCR CDR3 regions were amplified from genomic DNA by multiplex PCR. Genomic DNA extracted from each cell subset was distributed evenly over all wells of several immunoSEQ 96-well plates, and each plate served as one replicate. For sorted subsets, each replicate PCR was loaded with around 200 ng genomic DNA, equivalent to 30,000 or so T cell genomes. The purified libraries were quantified using a Qubit 3.0 fluorometer, sized with a Bioanalyzer 2100, and then quantified again using the KAPA Library Quantification kit. Every immunoSEQ 96-well plate was sequenced on a separate single-read 150-cycle Illumina NextSeq 550 flow cell. On the study's bioinformatics: The immunoSEQ output contained only junctional sequences without quality scores, so filtering could not match that applied to full-length reads. To assign V/J genes and CDR3, sequences were annotated against IMGT germline references using PyIR, a Python wrapper for IgBLAST v1.9. Any read was removed if the V/J assignment was weak (E-value above 1e-6), the CDR3 was missing, or the read contained stop codons, out-of-frame junctions, or ambiguous translated residues. V3J clonotypes were defined as sequences sharing the same inferred V gene, J gene, and CDR3 amino acid sequence. The percentage overlap between two repertoires was calculated by dividing the number of shared unique clonotypes by the size of the smaller repertoire. RTK rarefaction, the Chao1 estimator, and Recon v2.1 estimates of unobserved clonotypes were used to assess repertoire richness. For all TCRbeta clonotypes obtained by the gDNA method from several donors, generation probabilities were computed with OLGA. Sourced from immuneACCESS, this table was stored by TCRdb with only in-frame sequences that have V and J called. A share of the clones is absent; for the studies checked, an unresolved V gene accounts for under half, and the remainder has no known explanation. V and J calls and clone size are copied from that table; D and trimming were computed from the DNA. Present in this sample are about 2.4 million clones, 80% to 95% of which were seen just once. Of the sample, 0.36% is held by the ten largest clones.

The chain is assembled from TRBV27 and TRBJ2-3, and 11 bases in between align with TRBD2. The receptor was derived from a man aged 18 to 30 in good health. Some clones in this sample may be carry-over from other donors' samples. Material: naive CD4+ T cells from PBMCs. What the cell subset or site label conveys for this sample: CD45RA+ positively selected. The DNA sequence is given as TGTGCCAGCAAATTATTACTAGCGGGAGTGGATACGCAGTATTTT. Translated, this gives CASKLLLAGVDTQYF.